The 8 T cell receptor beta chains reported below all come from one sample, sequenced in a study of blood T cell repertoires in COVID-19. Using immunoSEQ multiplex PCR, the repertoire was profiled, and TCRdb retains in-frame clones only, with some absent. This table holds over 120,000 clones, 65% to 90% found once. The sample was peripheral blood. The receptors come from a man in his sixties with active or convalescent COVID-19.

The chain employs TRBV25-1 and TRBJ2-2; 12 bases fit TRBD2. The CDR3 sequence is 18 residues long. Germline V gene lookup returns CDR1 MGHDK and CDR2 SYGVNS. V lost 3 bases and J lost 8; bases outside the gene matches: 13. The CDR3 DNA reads TGTGCCAGCAGTGAGCGTTATGGACTAGCGGGGCCCCGGGGGGAGCTGTTTTTT. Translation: CASSERYGLAGPRGELFF.

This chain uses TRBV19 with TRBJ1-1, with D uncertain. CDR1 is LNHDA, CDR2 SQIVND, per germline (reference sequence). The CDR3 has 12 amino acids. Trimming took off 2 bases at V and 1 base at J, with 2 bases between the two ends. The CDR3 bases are TGTGCCAGTAGTATACAGAACACTGAAGCTTTCTTT. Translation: CASSIQNTEAFF. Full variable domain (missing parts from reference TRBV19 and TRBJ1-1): DGGITQSPKYLFRKEGQNVTLSCEQNLNHDAMYWYRQDPGQGLRLIYYSQIVNDFQKGDIAEGYSVSREKKESFPLTVTSAQKNPTAFYLCASSIQNTEAFFGQGTRLTVV.

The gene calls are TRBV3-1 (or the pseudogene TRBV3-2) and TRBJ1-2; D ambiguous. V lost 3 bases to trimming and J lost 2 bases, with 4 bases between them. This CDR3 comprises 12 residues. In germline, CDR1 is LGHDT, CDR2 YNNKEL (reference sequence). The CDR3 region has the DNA TGTGCCAGCAGCCAGCTAAACTATGGCTACACCTTC. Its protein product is CASSQLNYGYTF.

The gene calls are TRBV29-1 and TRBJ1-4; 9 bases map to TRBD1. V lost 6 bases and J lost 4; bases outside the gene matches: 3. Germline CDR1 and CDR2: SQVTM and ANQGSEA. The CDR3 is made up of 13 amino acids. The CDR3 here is CSVGTGYNEKLFF. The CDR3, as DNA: TGCAGCGTCGGGACAGGGTATAATGAAAAACTGTTTTTT.

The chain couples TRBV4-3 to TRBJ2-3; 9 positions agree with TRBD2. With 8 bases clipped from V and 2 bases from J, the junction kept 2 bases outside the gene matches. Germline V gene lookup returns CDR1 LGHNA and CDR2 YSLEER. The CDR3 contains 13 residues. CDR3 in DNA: TGCGCCAGCGGACTAGCGAACACAGATACGCAGTATTTT. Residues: CASGLANTDTQYF.

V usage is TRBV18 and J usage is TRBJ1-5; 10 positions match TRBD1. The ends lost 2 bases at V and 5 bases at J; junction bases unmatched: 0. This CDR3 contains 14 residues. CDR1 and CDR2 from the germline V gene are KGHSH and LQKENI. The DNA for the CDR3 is TGTGCCAGCTCACCAGGGACAGGGGATCAGCCCCAGCATTTT. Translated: CASSPGTGDQPQHF.

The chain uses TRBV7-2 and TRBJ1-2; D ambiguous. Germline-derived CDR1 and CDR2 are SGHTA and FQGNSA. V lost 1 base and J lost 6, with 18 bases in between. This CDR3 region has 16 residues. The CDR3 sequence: CASSLGGSGSDDGYTF. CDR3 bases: TGTGCCAGCAGCTTAGGAGGTTCGGGAAGTGATGATGGCTACACCTTC.

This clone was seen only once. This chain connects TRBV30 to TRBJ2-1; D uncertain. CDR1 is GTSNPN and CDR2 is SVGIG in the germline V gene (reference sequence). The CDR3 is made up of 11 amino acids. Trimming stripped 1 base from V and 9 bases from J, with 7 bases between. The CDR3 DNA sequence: TGTGCCTGGAGTGACGAGTTTGAGCAGTTCTTC. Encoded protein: CAWSDEFEQFF. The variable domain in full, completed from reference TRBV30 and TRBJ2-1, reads SQTIHQWPATLVQPVGSPLSLECTVEGTSNPNLYWYRQAAGRGLQLLFYSVGIGQISSEVPQNLSASRPQDRQFILSSKKLLLSDSGFYLCAWSDEFEQFFGPGTRLTVL.